The 5 T cell receptor beta chains below were found in one sample sequenced in a study of blood T cell repertoires in COVID-19. The table came from immunoSEQ multiplex PCR; TCRdb's copy has only in-frame clones and leaves some out. The sample has under 250,000 clones, 82% seen once. The sample consisted of peripheral blood. The receptors originated from a woman in her forties with acute or convalescent COVID-19.

The sample holds a few counts of this clone. This chain links TRBV2 with TRBJ2-1, with a weak D call TRBD1 (5 bases). V lost 2 bases to trimming and J lost 7 bases, with 12 bases between them. This CDR3 comprises 14 residues. Germline CDR1 is SNHLY and CDR2 is FYNNEI. CDR3 DNA sequence: TGTGCCAGCAGTGAATTCAGGGCCGGAAATGAGCAGTTCTTC. It yields the protein CASSEFRAGNEQFF.

The chain carries TRBV5-3 and TRBJ2-1; D unclear. TRBV5-3 is given ORF status, its function remaining uncertain. The CDR3 is 13 amino acids. V lost 1 base and J 6 bases, leaving 8 bases between the germline ends. Here the CDR3 reads CARSLNYINEQFF. The CDR3 nucleotides are TGTGCCAGAAGCTTGAACTATATCAATGAGCAGTTCTTC.

The chain combines TRBV10-2 with TRBJ1-2; the match to TRBD1 covers 7 bases. Germline assignment: CDR1 WSHSY and CDR2 SAAADI. The length of the CDR3 is 16 residues. V gave up 8 bases and J gave up 0 bases; unmatched junction bases: 12. CDR3 protein: CASLLDRPAANYGYTF. CDR3 sequence (DNA): TGCGCCAGCCTACTGGACAGGCCCGCAGCTAACTATGGCTACACCTTC.

This sequence joins TRBV7-9 and TRBJ2-1; D might be TRBD2 (6 bases). The CDR3 runs to 13 residues. Between the trimmed V and J ends, which lost 5 bases and 6 bases, there was a span of 11 bases. The germline gives CDR1 SEHNR, CDR2 FQNEAQ (reference sequence). The CDR3 loop reads CASSPGLFNEQFF. The CDR3 nucleotides read TGTGCCAGCAGCCCTGGACTATTCAATGAGCAGTTCTTC.

The CDR3: CASSAASGGPVKNIQYF. CDR3 coding DNA: TGCGCCAGCAGCGCAGCTAGCGGGGGGCCCGTCAAAAACATTCAGTACTTC. The rearrangement uses TRBV4-1 and TRBJ2-4; 11 bases are shared with TRBD2. Germline-derived CDR1 and CDR2 are MGHRA and YSYEKL. The CDR3 is 17 amino acids. Trimming took 5 bases from V and 3 from J; bases not matched to a gene: 9.